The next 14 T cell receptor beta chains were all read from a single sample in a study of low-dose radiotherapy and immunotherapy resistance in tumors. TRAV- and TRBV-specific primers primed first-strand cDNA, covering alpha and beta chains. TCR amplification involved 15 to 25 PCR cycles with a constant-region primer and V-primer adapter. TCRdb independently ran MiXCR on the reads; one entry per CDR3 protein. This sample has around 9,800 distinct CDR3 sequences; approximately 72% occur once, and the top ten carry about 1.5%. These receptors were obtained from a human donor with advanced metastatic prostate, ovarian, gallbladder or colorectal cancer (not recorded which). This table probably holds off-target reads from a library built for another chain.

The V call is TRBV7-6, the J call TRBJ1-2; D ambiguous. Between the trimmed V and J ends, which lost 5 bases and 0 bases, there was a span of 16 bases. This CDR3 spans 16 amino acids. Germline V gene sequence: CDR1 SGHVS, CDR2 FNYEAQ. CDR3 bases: TGTGCCAGCAGCCCTACATTGGCGAGAGCTAACTATGGCTACACCTTC. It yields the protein CASSPTLARANYGYTF.

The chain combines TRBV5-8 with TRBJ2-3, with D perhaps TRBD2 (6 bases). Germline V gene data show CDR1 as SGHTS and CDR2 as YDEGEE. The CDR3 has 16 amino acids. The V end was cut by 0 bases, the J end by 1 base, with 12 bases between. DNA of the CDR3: TGTGCCAGCAGCTTGGCCAAGACTAGGGGCACAGATACGCAGTATTTT. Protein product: CASSLAKTRGTDTQYF.

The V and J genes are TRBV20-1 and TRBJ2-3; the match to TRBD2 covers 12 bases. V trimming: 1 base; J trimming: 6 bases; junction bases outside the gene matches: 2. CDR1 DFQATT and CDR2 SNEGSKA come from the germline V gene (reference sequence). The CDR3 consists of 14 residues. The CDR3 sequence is CSARGLAGDDTQYF. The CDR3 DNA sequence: TGCAGTGCTAGAGGACTAGCGGGAGATGATACGCAGTATTTT.

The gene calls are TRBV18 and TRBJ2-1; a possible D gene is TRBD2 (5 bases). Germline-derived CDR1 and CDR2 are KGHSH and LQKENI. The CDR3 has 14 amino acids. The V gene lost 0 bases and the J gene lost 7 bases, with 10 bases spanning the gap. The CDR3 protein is CASSPPRALNEQFF. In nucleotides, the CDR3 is TGTGCCAGCTCACCACCGAGGGCCCTTAATGAGCAGTTCTTC.

The CDR3 DNA reads as TGTGCCAGCAGCTCTCGACCGGGACTAGCGGGAGAACGAGAGACCCAGTACTTC. This translates into CASSSRPGLAGERETQYF. The rearrangement joins TRBV7-9 to TRBJ2-5; 14 positions match TRBD2. The CDR3 runs 18 residues. Looked up from germline, CDR1 is SEHNR and CDR2 is FQNEAQ (reference sequence). Trimming took 4 bases from V and 4 from J; bases not matched to a gene: 11.

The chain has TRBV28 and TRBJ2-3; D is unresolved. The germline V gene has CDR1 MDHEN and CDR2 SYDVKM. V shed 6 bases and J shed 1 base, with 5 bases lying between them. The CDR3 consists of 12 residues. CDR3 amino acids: CASRPGTDTQYF. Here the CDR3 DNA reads TGTGCCAGCAGACCAGGCACAGATACGCAGTATTTT. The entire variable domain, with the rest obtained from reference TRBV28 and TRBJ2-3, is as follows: DVKVTQSSRYLVKRTGEKVFLECVQDMDHENMFWYRQDPGLGLRLIYFSYDVKMKEKGDIPEGYSVSREKKERFSLILESASTNQTSMYLCASRPGTDTQYFGPGTRLTVL.

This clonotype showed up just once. The CDR3 loop is CASSAGTGIQETQYF. Here the CDR3 DNA reads TGTGCCAGCAGTGCCGGGACAGGGATCCAAGAGACCCAGTACTTC. V usage is TRBV12-3 or TRBV12-4 and J usage is TRBJ2-5, with 9 bases that match TRBD1. Unmatched junction bases numbered 5, after V lost 5 bases and J lost 1 base. The CDR3 is 15 amino acids.

CDR3 amino acids: CASSQNSGYEQYF. CDR3 DNA: TGCGCCAGCAGCCAGAATAGCGGCTACGAGCAGTACTTC. This chain joins TRBV4-3 and TRBJ2-7, with D maybe TRBD2 (6 bases). V lost 3 bases to trimming and J lost 3 bases, with 9 bases between them. The germline CDR1 and CDR2 sequences are LGHNA and YSLEER. The CDR3 runs 13 residues.

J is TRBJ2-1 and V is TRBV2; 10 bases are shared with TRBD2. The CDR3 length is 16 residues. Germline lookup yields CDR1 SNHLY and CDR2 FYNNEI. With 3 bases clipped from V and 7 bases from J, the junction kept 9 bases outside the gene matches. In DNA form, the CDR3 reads TGTGCCAGCAGTGATCGCTCTTCTAGCGGGAGTAATGAGCAGTTCTTC. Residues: CASSDRSSSGSNEQFF.

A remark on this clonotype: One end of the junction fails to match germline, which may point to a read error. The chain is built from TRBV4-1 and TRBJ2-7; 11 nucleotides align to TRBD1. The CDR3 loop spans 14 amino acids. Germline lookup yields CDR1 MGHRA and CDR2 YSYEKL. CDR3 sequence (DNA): TGTGCCAGCAGCCAAAGGACAGGGGGCGACGAGCAGTACTTC. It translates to CASSQRTGGDEQYF.

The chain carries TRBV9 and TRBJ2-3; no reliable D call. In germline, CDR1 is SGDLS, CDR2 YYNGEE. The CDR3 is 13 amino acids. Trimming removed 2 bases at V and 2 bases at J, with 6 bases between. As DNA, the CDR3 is TGTGCCAGCAGCGTCGGAACCACAGATACGCAGTATTTT. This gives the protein CASSVGTTDTQYF.

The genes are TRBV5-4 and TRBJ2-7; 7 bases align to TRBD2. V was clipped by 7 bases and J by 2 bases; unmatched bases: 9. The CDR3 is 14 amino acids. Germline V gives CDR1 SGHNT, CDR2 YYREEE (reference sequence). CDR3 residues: CASAQGTIPYEQYF. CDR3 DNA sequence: TGTGCCAGCGCCCAAGGGACTATACCCTACGAGCAGTACTTC.

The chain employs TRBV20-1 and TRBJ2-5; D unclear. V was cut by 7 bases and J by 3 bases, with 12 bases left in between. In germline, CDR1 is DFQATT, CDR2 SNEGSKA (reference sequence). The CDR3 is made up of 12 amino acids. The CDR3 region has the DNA TGCAGTGGCCCCCTGGGAAAAGAGACCCAGTACTTC. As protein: CSGPLGKETQYF.

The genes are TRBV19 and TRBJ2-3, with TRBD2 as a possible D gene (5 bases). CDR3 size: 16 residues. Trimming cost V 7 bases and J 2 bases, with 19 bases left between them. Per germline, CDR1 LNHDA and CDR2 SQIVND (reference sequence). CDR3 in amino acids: CASKPRSGLDTDTQYF. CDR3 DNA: TGTGCCAGTAAGCCCAGGAGCGGCCTTGACACAGATACGCAGTATTTT.